These 22 T cell receptor beta chains were all obtained from the same sample, sequenced in a study of shared clonotypes between healthy human individuals. TCRdb's copy holds only in-frame clones and misses some; the assay was immunoSEQ multiplex PCR. This sample has about 520,000 clones, with about 84% found just once. Material: PBMCs. The receptors here all came from a woman between 40 and 55 years old in good health. Some clones in this sample may be carry-over from other donors' samples.

The chain couples TRBV21-1 to TRBJ1-1; the tabulated D call, TRBD1, remains unverified against the DNA. TRBV21-1 counts as a pseudogene. The CDR3 is 18 residues long. The CDR3 protein is CASSKAHVGLRLNTEAFF. The CDR3 DNA follows: TGTGCCAGCAGCAAAGCGCATGTGGGGCTGAGATTGAACACTGAAGCTTTCTTT.

V usage is TRBV7-9 and J usage is TRBJ1-2, with D possibly TRBD1 on 6 matching bases. The CDR3 is 12 residues long. Germline loops: CDR1 SEHNR, CDR2 FQNEAQ (reference sequence). V was shortened by 6 bases and J by 3 bases, with 8 bases between the two germline ends. CDR3 sequence reads: CASRGADYGYTF. CDR3 coding DNA: TGTGCCAGCAGGGGGGCGGACTATGGCTACACCTTC.

The rearrangement joins TRBV7-2 to TRBJ1-5, with a possible D match to TRBD1 (5 bases). The CDR3 length is 14 residues. The V gene's germline CDR1 is SGHTA and CDR2 FQGNSA. V was cut by 4 bases and J by 6 bases, with 13 bases left in between. The CDR3 region has the DNA TGTGCCAGCAGCTCTCAGGGTAGGGGTCAGCCCCAGCATTTT. Translation gives CASSSQGRGQPQHF.

CDR3 nucleotide sequence: TGTGCCAGCTCATTCGGGACAGGGCAAGAGACCCAGTACTTC. It encodes CASSFGTGQETQYF. V usage is TRBV18 and J usage is TRBJ2-5, with 9 positions matching TRBD1. The CDR3 contains 14 residues. The germline gives CDR1 KGHSH, CDR2 LQKENI. After removal of 5 bases from V and 2 bases from J, the junction contained 3 bases not matched to a gene.

The J gene is TRBJ2-6, the V gene TRBV29-1, with 11 bases identical to TRBD2. The trim removed 3 bases at V and 0 bases at J, leaving 4 bases unmatched. CDR3 length: 17 amino acids. CDR1 SQVTM and CDR2 ANQGSEA come from the germline V gene. As DNA, the CDR3 is TGCAGCGTTGAGGGACTAGCGGAGGCCTCTGGGGCCAACGTCCTGACTTTC. Protein sequence: CSVEGLAEASGANVLTF.

Note on this clone: This is likely an artifact of a read error, given a far larger clone one base away. The chain carries TRBV11-1 and TRBJ1-1; perhaps TRBD1 as D (5 bases). CDR3 size: 13 residues. Germline V gives CDR1 SGHAT, CDR2 FQDESV (reference sequence). The CDR3 spells CASSSSGGTEALF. The CDR3 coding sequence is TGTGCCAGCAGCTCCAGTGGGGGGACTGAAGCTTTATTT.

The V gene is TRBV11-2, the J gene TRBJ2-2; 10 bases are shared with TRBD2. Trimming cost V 5 bases and J 1 base; bases outside gene matches: 7. Germline loops: CDR1 SGHAT, CDR2 FQNNGV. The CDR3 is 17 residues long. The DNA of the CDR3 is TGTGCCAGCAGCAGGACTAGCGGTACCATGAACACCGGGGAGCTGTTTTTT. Translated, it gives CASSRTSGTMNTGELFF.

V usage is TRBV5-4 and J usage is TRBJ2-2; D possibly uses TRBD1 or TRBD2 (5 bases each). CDR1 is SGHNT and CDR2 is YYREEE in the germline V gene (reference sequence). Trimming stripped 0 bases from V and 4 bases from J, with 10 bases between. This CDR3 region has 15 residues. Here the CDR3 DNA reads TGTGCCAGCAGCTTGGACGCTGGGGGCACCGGGGAGCTGTTTTTT. Its translation is CASSLDAGGTGELFF. Full variable domain (rest looked up from reference TRBV5-4 and TRBJ2-2): ETGVTQSPTHLIKTRGQQVTLRCSSQSGHNTVSWYQQALGQGPQFIFQYYREEENGRGNFPPRFSGLQFPNYSSELNVNALELDDSALYLCASSLDAGGTGELFFGEGSRLTVL.

The chain links TRBV5-1 to TRBJ2-5; D gene ambiguous. Germline CDR1 reads SGHRS; CDR2 reads YFSETQ. V shed 0 bases and J shed 10 bases, with 10 bases lying between them. The CDR3 covers 12 residues. CDR3 in amino acids: CASSLAGGYQYF. The CDR3 bases are TGCGCCAGCAGCTTGGCCGGCGGATACCAGTACTTC. The variable domain in full, with the rest retrieved from reference TRBV5-1 and TRBJ2-5, is KAGVTQTPRYLIKTRGQQVTLSCSPISGHRSVSWYQQTPGQGLQFLFEYFSETQRNKGNFPGRFSGRQFSNSRSEMNVSTLELGDSALYLCASSLAGGYQYFGPGTRLLVL.

V gene TRBV7-6 combines with J gene TRBJ2-5; 7 bases match TRBD1. The CDR3 is 17 amino acids. Germline trimming cut 0 bases from V and 5 bases from J; bases unmatched to any gene: 12. Looked up from germline, CDR1 is SGHVS and CDR2 is FNYEAQ. The CDR3 DNA follows: TGTGCCAGCAGCTTAGCGCAGATCCGGGACAGTGGGGAGACCCAGTACTTC. Translated, it gives CASSLAQIRDSGETQYF.

For this clone: One base separates it from a far larger clone, so it is likely a read error. The chain carries TRBV2 and TRBJ1-2; 10 bases are shared with TRBD1. Germline V gives CDR1 SNHLY, CDR2 FYNNEI. The CDR3 has 13 amino acids. The CDR3 DNA follows: TGTGCCGGCAGCGGGACAGGGGATTATGGCTACACCTTC. It is translated as CAGSGTGDYGYTF.

Regarding this clone: A far larger clone differs by one base, so this is likely a read error. The same CDR3 arises from other DNA sequences in this sample as well. The chain has TRBV7-8 and TRBJ2-2; TRBD2 is a possible D gene (5 bases). The CDR3 is made up of 14 amino acids. Germline values: CDR1 SGHVS, CDR2 FQNEAQ. The CDR3 DNA sequence: TGTGCCAGCAGCTTAGAGCAGACGATCGGGGAGCTATTTTTT. Its translation: CASSLEQTIGELFF. Full variable domain (remainder filled in from reference TRBV7-8 and TRBJ2-2): GAGVSQSPRYKVAKRGQDVALRCDPISGHVSLFWYQQALGQGPEFLTYFQNEAQLDKSGLPSDRFFAERPEGSVSTLKIQRTQQEDSAVYLCASSLEQTIGELFFGEGSRLTVL.

This clone was detected only once. This rearrangement joins TRBV11-3 to TRBJ2-1; tentative D call: TRBD1 (5 bases). Trimming removed 3 bases at V and 4 bases at J, with 13 bases between. From germline, CDR1 is SGHNT and CDR2 YENEEA. The CDR3 runs 15 residues. The CDR3 protein is CASSLGRGEYNEQFF. As DNA, the CDR3 is TGTGCCAGCAGCTTGGGGCGCGGCGAATACAATGAGCAGTTCTTC.

For this clone: The likely explanation is a read error, given a far larger clone one base away. The CDR3 ends on some other residue instead of the conserved phenylalanine or tryptophan, so this is likely a read error. The V call is TRBV4-3, the J call TRBJ1-3; D gene unclear. The CDR3 sequence is 14 residues long. In germline, CDR1 is LGHNA, CDR2 YSLEER. The V end was cut by 4 bases, the J end by 8 bases, with 15 bases between. This CDR3 reads CASSPSTQRDTIYL. DNA of the CDR3: TGCGCCAGCAGCCCCTCGACCCAGAGGGACACCATATATCTT.

On this clone: A read error is the likely source, as a far larger clone sits one nucleotide away. Other DNA sequences of this sample code for an identical CDR3. The J gene is TRBJ2-5, the V gene TRBV7-9; 10 bases map to TRBD2. This CDR3 is 15 amino acids long. Germline lookup yields CDR1 SEHNR and CDR2 FQNEAQ (reference sequence). The ends lost 1 base at V and 5 bases at J; junction bases unmatched: 4. CDR3 amino acids: CASSLGTSGGETQYF. The CDR3 bases are TGTGCCAGCAGCTTAGGGACTAGCGGTGGTGAGACCCAGTACTTC.

The genes are TRBV7-8 and TRBJ2-1, with a weak D call TRBD1 (8 bases). Germline lookup yields CDR1 SGHVS and CDR2 FQNEAQ. The CDR3 contains 16 residues. The V and J ends lost 4 bases and 0 bases respectively, with 13 bases between them. CDR3 sequence reads: CASSYRGGSSYNEQFF. The DNA of the CDR3 is TGTGCCAGCAGCTACAGGGGGGGGAGCTCCTACAATGAGCAGTTCTTC.

This clone was counted only a few times. This chain links TRBV29-1 with TRBJ2-5, with D unresolved. CDR3 length equals 14 residues. V dropped 1 base and J dropped 4 bases, with 13 bases sitting between them. Germline CDR1 reads SQVTM; CDR2 reads ANQGSEA. The CDR3 reads CSVEGVQAGETQYF. The DNA for the CDR3 is TGCAGCGTTGAAGGGGTGCAGGCCGGAGAGACCCAGTACTTC.

As concerns this clone: The likely explanation is a read error, given a far larger clone one base away. The gene calls are TRBV7-8 and TRBJ2-7, with TRBD2 matching 7 bases. The CDR3 spans 17 residues. CDR1 and CDR2 (germline): SGHVS, FQNEAQ. Losses at the gene ends were 3 bases for V and 2 bases for J; bases not matched to a gene: 13. Here the CDR3 reads CASSLGGVGGYPYEQYF. The CDR3 DNA sequence: TGTGCCAGCAGCTTGGGTGGCGTCGGGGGGTACCCCTACGAGCAGTACTTC.

This chain joins TRBV5-1 and TRBJ2-1; TRBD2 matches 10 bases. V shed 2 bases and J 7 bases; nucleotides not matched to a gene: 6. This CDR3 spans 15 amino acids. From germline, CDR1 is SGHRS and CDR2 YFSETQ. The CDR3 loop is CASSLAGGAGNEQFF. The CDR3 coding sequence is TGCGCCAGCAGCTTAGCGGGAGGGGCGGGGAATGAGCAGTTCTTC.

J is TRBJ2-1 and V is TRBV10-2; 9 positions match TRBD2. CDR3 length: 14 residues. Trimming at V came to 6 bases and at J to 3 bases, leaving 3 bases not matched to a gene. Per germline, CDR1 WSHSY and CDR2 SAAADI. The CDR3 sequence is CASSLAGYYNEQFF. The CDR3, as DNA: TGCGCCAGCAGCCTAGCGGGGTACTACAATGAGCAGTTCTTC.

This chain joins TRBV6-9 and TRBJ2-1; 11 bases match TRBD2. The CDR3 runs 16 residues. Trimming removed 8 bases from V and 4 bases from J; junction bases left unmatched: 10. Germline V gene lookup returns CDR1 MNHGY and CDR2 SVAAGI. This CDR3 reads CASDGRGLAEYNEQFF. CDR3 sequence (DNA): TGTGCCAGCGACGGGAGGGGACTAGCGGAATACAATGAGCAGTTCTTC.

The chain carries TRBV19 and TRBJ2-4; tentative D call: TRBD2 (7 bases). The CDR3 totals 14 residues. Germline loops: CDR1 LNHDA, CDR2 SQIVND (reference sequence). V was cut by 6 bases and J by 4 bases, with 13 bases left in between. The CDR3 sequence is CASSPGRGKNIQYF. The CDR3 DNA is TGTGCCAGTAGCCCGGGGAGGGGGAAAAACATTCAGTACTTC. Variable domain in full (rest from reference TRBV19 and TRBJ2-4): DGGITQSPKYLFRKEGQNVTLSCEQNLNHDAMYWYRQDPGQGLRLIYYSQIVNDFQKGDIAEGYSVSREKKESFPLTVTSAQKNPTAFYLCASSPGRGKNIQYFGAGTRLSVL.